These 25 T cell receptor beta chains share one sample of origin, sequenced in a study of PD-1 blockade in mismatch repair-deficient tumors. Profiled with immunoSEQ multiplex PCR; TCRdb holds only in-frame clones, not every one. Among about 110,000 clones, around three quarters were seen once, and the ten largest hold 4.7%. Sequences were derived from peripheral blood, sampled just over 59 weeks after starting pembrolizumab. These receptors were collected from an adult with mismatch repair-deficient cancer.

This chain joins TRBV5-5 and TRBJ1-4, with 9 bases that match TRBD1. The CDR3 runs to 14 residues. The germline V gene encodes CDR1 SGHKS and CDR2 YYEKEE (reference sequence). J lost 8 bases, V lost 6 bases, and 8 bases had no gene match. CDR3 coding DNA: TGTGCCAGCAACACGGGACAGGGTCTCGAAAAACTGTTTTTT. It specifies CASNTGQGLEKLFF.

This rearrangement joins TRBV19 to TRBJ1-2; TRBD1 is a possible D gene (5 bases). Per germline, CDR1 LNHDA and CDR2 SQIVND (reference sequence). V was pared by 5 bases and J by 4 bases, with 11 bases between. This CDR3 region has 13 residues. For the CDR3, the DNA is TGTGCCAGTAGTCCTGGGGGAGGCTATGGCTACACCTTC. This sequence encodes CASSPGGGYGYTF.

The chain recombines TRBV11-3 with TRBJ2-1, with D possibly TRBD1 on 5 matching bases. This CDR3 contains 16 residues. Deletions cut 1 base from V and 3 bases from J, with 13 bases between. In germline, CDR1 is SGHNT, CDR2 YENEEA. The DNA of the CDR3 is TGTGCCAGCAGCTTAGTTTCAGGGAAAAACTACAATGAGCAGTTCTTC. This translates into CASSLVSGKNYNEQFF.

This clone appeared a few times. V is TRBV18 and J is TRBJ2-7; 9 bases match TRBD2. The CDR3 runs to 13 residues. Germline CDR1 reads KGHSH; CDR2 reads LQKENI. V trimming: 3 bases; J trimming: 4 bases; junction bases outside the gene matches: 1. CDR3 region: CASSPGLAYEQYF. The CDR3 DNA reads as TGTGCCAGCTCACCCGGACTAGCGTACGAGCAGTACTTC.

This clone was detected a few times. The rearrangement uses TRBV6-6 and TRBJ2-3; the D is unclear. V was shortened by 1 base and J by 0 bases, with 11 bases between the two germline ends. The CDR3 has 16 residues. Germline lookup yields CDR1 MNHNY and CDR2 SVGAGI (reference sequence). Here the CDR3 DNA reads TGTGCCAGCAGTTACTTAGACGCCCGGAGCACAGATACGCAGTATTTT. Its protein is CASSYLDARSTDTQYF.

CDR3 region: CASGLVTAGLPYEQYF. The CDR3 DNA sequence: TGTGCTAGTGGTTTGGTAACGGCGGGGCTACCCTACGAGCAGTACTTC. V and J are TRBV12-5 and TRBJ2-7, with D possibly being TRBD2 (6 bases). The ends were cut back, 0 bases at V and 2 bases at J, with 14 bases in the middle. CDR3 length: 16 amino acids. The germline V gene has CDR1 LGHNT and CDR2 FRNRAP.

The chain uses TRBV7-6 and TRBJ2-3; 8 nucleotides align to TRBD2. V shed 3 bases, J shed 4 bases, and the junction held 3 bases outside the gene matches. CDR1 is SGHVS and CDR2 is FNYEAQ in the germline V gene. The CDR3 has 14 amino acids. The CDR3 sequence: CASSFGGGSDTQYF. The CDR3, as DNA: TGTGCCAGCAGCTTCGGGGGGGGGTCAGATACGCAGTATTTT.

The chain is built from TRBV9 and TRBJ1-2; D gene ambiguous. Trimming cost V 2 bases and J 0 bases, with 8 bases left between them. This CDR3 is 14 amino acids long. Germline V CDR1 and CDR2: SGDLS, YYNGEE. This CDR3 reads CASSVGGTNYGYTF. CDR3 nucleotide sequence: TGTGCCAGCAGCGTTGGAGGGACTAACTATGGCTACACCTTC.

This clone was seen a handful of times. This CDR3 is CASSQTNQVYEQYF. The CDR3 DNA follows: TGTGCCAGCAGCCAAACTAACCAGGTCTACGAGCAGTACTTC. V gene TRBV5-4 combines with J gene TRBJ2-7; D remains ambiguous. Germline lookup yields CDR1 SGHNT and CDR2 YYREEE (reference sequence). CDR3 length: 14 residues. V was cut by 4 bases and J by 3 bases, with 14 bases left in between.

The chain carries TRBV30 and TRBJ2-3; D ambiguous. The CDR3 has 12 amino acids. Deletions cut 0 bases from V and 4 bases from J, with 5 bases between. The germline CDR1 and CDR2 sequences are GTSNPN and SVGIG (reference sequence). In DNA, the CDR3 is TGTGCCTGGAGTGTACAGTCAGATACGCAGTATTTT. It codes for CAWSVQSDTQYF.

The chain joins TRBV13 to TRBJ2-2; D is unresolved. The CDR3 is 12 residues long. Between the trimmed V and J ends, which lost 1 base and 6 bases, there was a span of 3 bases. CDR1 and CDR2 from the germline V gene are PRHDT and FYEKMQ (reference sequence). The CDR3: CASSLVPGELFF. The CDR3 bases are TGTGCCAGCAGCTTAGTCCCCGGGGAGCTGTTTTTT.

This clone showed up just a few times. The V and J genes are TRBV5-4 and TRBJ2-7, with 7 bases identical to TRBD1. Germline values: CDR1 SGHNT, CDR2 YYREEE (reference sequence). The CDR3 runs to 14 residues. J gave up 7 bases and V 2 bases, and 9 bases lay outside the gene matches. CDR3 sequence: CASSFGEGAREQYF. The CDR3 DNA is TGTGCCAGCAGCTTCGGCGAGGGGGCGAGGGAGCAGTACTTC.

This clone was seen only a few times. The V and J genes are TRBV4-1 and TRBJ2-7, with D perhaps being TRBD1 or TRBD2 (5 bases each). Per germline, CDR1 MGHRA and CDR2 YSYEKL. The CDR3 sequence is 13 residues long. Trimming left V 1 base short and J 6 bases short, with 10 bases between. The CDR3 loop is CASSQGLRGEQYF. In nucleotides, the CDR3 is TGCGCCAGCAGCCAAGGGTTGAGGGGCGAGCAGTACTTC.

The chain links TRBV27 to TRBJ2-7; D is ambiguous. The length of the CDR3 is 14 residues. The V gene's germline CDR1 is MNHEY and CDR2 SMNVEV (reference sequence). V was cut by 1 base and J by 1 base, with 8 bases left in between. CDR3 protein: CASSLFLGSYEQYF. As DNA, the CDR3 is TGTGCCAGCAGTTTATTTTTAGGGTCCTACGAGCAGTACTTC.

This clone was seen only a few times. This sequence joins TRBV9 and TRBJ1-2; the D gene is possibly TRBD1 (5 bases). Per the germline V gene, CDR1 is SGDLS and CDR2 is YYNGEE. V was clipped by 0 bases and J by 0 bases, with 12 bases between them. The CDR3 length is 16 residues. The CDR3 nucleotides read TGTGCCAGCAGCGTAGAGGGGTCCCCTTCTAACTATGGCTACACCTTC. It is translated as CASSVEGSPSNYGYTF.

The chain recombines TRBV10-3 with TRBJ2-2, with TRBD1 matching over 9 bases. This CDR3 contains 16 residues. Germline assignment: CDR1 ENHRY and CDR2 SYGVKD. V lost 3 bases and J lost 6; bases outside the gene matches: 8. CDR3 sequence (DNA): TGTGCCATCAGTGATCCGGGACAGGGTATTCCCGGGGAGCTGTTTTTT. It encodes CAISDPGQGIPGELFF.

The chain employs TRBV7-8 and TRBJ1-5; 10 positions match TRBD1. Germline CDR1 reads SGHVS; CDR2 reads FQNEAQ. This CDR3 is 15 amino acids long. J gave up 4 bases and V 5 bases, and 5 bases lay outside the gene matches. CDR3 DNA sequence: TGTGCCAGCAGCATCGACAGGGGGCGGAATCAGCCCCAGCATTTT. Translating it yields CASSIDRGRNQPQHF.

The rearrangement uses TRBV4-1 and TRBJ2-5; possibly TRBD1 or TRBD2 for D (5 bases each). The CDR3 sequence is 15 residues long. Germline V gene sequence: CDR1 MGHRA, CDR2 YSYEKL. V shed 1 base and J shed 4 bases, with 13 bases lying between them. The DNA of the CDR3 is TGCGCCAGCAGCCAAGTCCAAGGGACGGGAGAGACCCAGTACTTC. This gives the protein CASSQVQGTGETQYF.

The chain links TRBV5-4 to TRBJ2-2; D is unresolved. The CDR3 is 15 amino acids. V was trimmed by 0 bases and J by 0 bases, leaving 6 bases between them. From germline, CDR1 is SGHNT and CDR2 YYREEE (reference sequence). CDR3 nucleotides: TGTGCCAGCAGCTTGGCGACAACGAACACCGGGGAGCTGTTTTTT. This gives the protein CASSLATTNTGELFF. Looking up the rest from reference TRBV5-4 and TRBJ2-2 gives the full variable domain: ETGVTQSPTHLIKTRGQQVTLRCSSQSGHNTVSWYQQALGQGPQFIFQYYREEENGRGNFPPRFSGLQFPNYSSELNVNALELDDSALYLCASSLATTNTGELFFGEGSRLTVL.

The V and J genes are TRBV7-2 and TRBJ2-7; the D gene could be TRBD1 or TRBD2 (5 bases each). Trimming cost V 5 bases and J 2 bases, with 28 bases left between them. Germline CDR1 is SGHTA and CDR2 is FQGNSA. This CDR3 has 19 residues. This CDR3 is CASSTRNRLDWGFAYEQYF. DNA of the CDR3: TGTGCCAGCAGCACTCGAAACCGATTGGACTGGGGGTTTGCCTACGAGCAGTACTTC.

This chain links TRBV9 with TRBJ2-3; TRBD2 agrees at 12 bases. The V and J ends lost 1 base and 0 bases, in that order; junction bases with no gene match: 3. Looked up from germline, CDR1 is SGDLS and CDR2 is YYNGEE. The CDR3 covers 17 residues. The CDR3 region is CASSVSSGRGSTDTQYF. The CDR3 nucleotides read TGTGCCAGCAGCGTATCTAGCGGGAGGGGGAGCACAGATACGCAGTATTTT. Filled out from reference TRBV9 and TRBJ2-3, the complete variable domain reads DSGVTQTPKHLITATGQRVTLRCSPRSGDLSVYWYQQSLDQGLQFLIQYYNGEERAKGNILERFSAQQFPDLHSELNLSSLELGDSALYFCASSVSSGRGSTDTQYFGPGTRLTVL.

This chain joins TRBV4-2 and TRBJ2-1; 16 nucleotides line up with TRBD2. The V gene's germline CDR1 is LGHNA and CDR2 YNFKEQ. With V trimmed by 4 bases and J by 7 bases, 10 bases remained unmatched. This CDR3 comprises 18 residues. The CDR3 DNA is TGTGCCAGCAGCCGAACGGGACTAGCGGGAGGGCAGAGAAATGAGCAGTTCTTC. Protein: CASSRTGLAGGQRNEQFF.

The chain couples TRBV5-5 to TRBJ2-7, with 9 bases matching TRBD1. Germline V gives CDR1 SGHKS, CDR2 YYEKEE (reference sequence). This CDR3 has 12 residues. V lost 4 bases and J lost 4; bases outside the gene matches: 0. CDR3 sequence: CASSGTGYEQYF. In DNA, the CDR3 is TGTGCCAGCAGCGGGACAGGGTACGAGCAGTACTTC.

J is TRBJ1-5 and V is TRBV30; a possible D gene is TRBD1 (6 bases). Looked up from germline, CDR1 is GTSNPN and CDR2 is SVGIG (reference sequence). This CDR3 is 15 amino acids long. V lost 3 bases to trimming and J lost 0 bases, with 12 bases between them. CDR3 residues: CAWSAGQYSNQPQHF. The CDR3 region has the DNA TGTGCCTGGAGCGCCGGACAGTATAGCAATCAGCCCCAGCATTTT.

This chain joins TRBV7-9 and TRBJ1-1; the match to TRBD1 covers 7 bases. This CDR3 is built from 15 residues. The V gene's germline CDR1 is SEHNR and CDR2 FQNEAQ (reference sequence). The junction had 4 bases not matched to a gene; V was cut back by 1 base and J by 2 bases. Here the CDR3 DNA reads TGTGCCAGCAGCTTAGGTCGACAGGGTAACACTGAAGCTTTCTTT. Translated: CASSLGRQGNTEAFF.